This T cell receptor (beta chain) was sequenced in a study of shared clonotypes between healthy human individuals. Regarding the study as a whole: On the whole, naive subsets had larger estimated richness than memory subsets had. The generation probabilities recorded for non-shared clonotypes fell below those of clonotypes shared by all four donors.

On this clone itself: The antigen is not known.

The trim removed 2 bases at V and 2 bases at J, leaving 10 bases unmatched. CDR3 length equals 17 residues. Germline lookup yields CDR1 SEHNR and CDR2 FQNEAQ (reference sequence). Each donor was a Caucasian adult residing in Nashville, Tennessee. The table came from immunoSEQ multiplex PCR; TCRdb's copy has only in-frame clones and leaves some out. Among some 2,100,000 clones listed, approximately 96% were seen once. The sample taken for sequencing was naive CD4+ T cells sorted from blood. As to subset: CD45RA+ positively selected. The V gene is TRBV7-9, the J gene TRBJ2-3; 7 nucleotides line up with TRBD1. This TCR derives from a man aged 18 to 29 in good health. In DNA form, the CDR3 reads TGTGCCAGCAGCTTATCCTTACAGGGGTCTACCACAGATACGCAGTATTTT. Encoded protein: CASSLSLQGSTTDTQYF.